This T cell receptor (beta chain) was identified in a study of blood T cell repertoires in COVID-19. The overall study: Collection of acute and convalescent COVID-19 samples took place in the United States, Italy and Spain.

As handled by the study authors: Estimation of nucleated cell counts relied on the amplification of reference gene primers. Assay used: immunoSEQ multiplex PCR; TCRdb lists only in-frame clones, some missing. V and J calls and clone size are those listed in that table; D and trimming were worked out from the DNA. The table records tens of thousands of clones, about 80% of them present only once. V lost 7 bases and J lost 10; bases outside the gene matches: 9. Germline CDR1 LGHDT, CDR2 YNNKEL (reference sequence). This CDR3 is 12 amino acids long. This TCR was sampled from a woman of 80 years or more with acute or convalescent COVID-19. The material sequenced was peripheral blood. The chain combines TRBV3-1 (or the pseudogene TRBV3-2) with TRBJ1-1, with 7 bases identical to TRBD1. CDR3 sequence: CASTNGQAGAFF. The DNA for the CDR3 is TGTGCCAGCACTAATGGACAGGCAGGAGCTTTCTTT.